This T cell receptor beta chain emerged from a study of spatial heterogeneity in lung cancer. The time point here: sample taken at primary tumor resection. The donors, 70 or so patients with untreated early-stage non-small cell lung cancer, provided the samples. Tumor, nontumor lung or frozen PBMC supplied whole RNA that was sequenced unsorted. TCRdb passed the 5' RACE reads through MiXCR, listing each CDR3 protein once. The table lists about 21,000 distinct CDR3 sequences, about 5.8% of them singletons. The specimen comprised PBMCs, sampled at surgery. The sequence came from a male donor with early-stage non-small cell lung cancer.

In nucleotides, the CDR3 is TGTGCCAGCAGTGCCTTACGTGCGGAGCAGTTCTTC. This sequence encodes CASSALRAEQFF. The rearrangement links TRBV2 to TRBJ2-1; no definite D call. Germline V gene lookup returns CDR1 SNHLY and CDR2 FYNNEI. The CDR3 is 12 residues long. V was shortened by 4 bases and J by 10 bases, with 11 bases between the two germline ends. The full variable domain, with the rest looked up from reference TRBV2 and TRBJ2-1, is EPEVTQTPSHQVTQMGQEVILRCVPISNHLYFYWYRQILGQKVEFLVSFYNNEISEKSEIFDDQFSVERPDGSNFTLKIRSTKLEDSAMYFCASSALRAEQFFGPGTRLTVL.